One sample yielded the 18 T cell receptor beta chains listed below, sequenced in a study of blood T cells in healthy people across ages. Sample-barcoded 5' priming and a J-beta primer mix drove a second PCR of roughly 6 to 12 cycles. Each CDR3 protein is one row after TCRdb ran MiXCR on the 5' RACE reads. Of approximately 830,000 distinct CDR3 sequences listed, around 62% are singletons. Sample: blood. All receptors derive from a man aged 30-40 years in good health.

This clonotype was observed a single time. The chain carries TRBV15 and TRBJ2-6, with D unresolved. Germline V gene sequence: CDR1 LNHNV, CDR2 YYDKDF (reference sequence). V shed 5 bases and J shed 0 bases, with 8 bases lying between them. CDR3 length: 15 residues. The CDR3 bases are TGTGCCACCAGCGAAACCTACTCTGGGGCCAACGTCCTGACTTTC. Residues: CATSETYSGANVLTF.

This chain uses TRBV28 with TRBJ2-1; unclear D gene. The CDR3 length is 13 residues. Trimming left V 2 bases short and J 9 bases short, with 11 bases between. In germline, CDR1 is MDHEN, CDR2 SYDVKM. Here the CDR3 DNA reads TGTGCCAGCAGTTTAACAGTGCGGAGTGAGCAGTTCTTC. Residues: CASSLTVRSEQFF.

The chain carries TRBV20-1 and TRBJ1-4; D not resolved. V was clipped by 0 bases and J by 8 bases, with 16 bases between them. This CDR3 has 15 residues. Germline V gene data show CDR1 as DFQATT and CDR2 as SNEGSKA (reference sequence). This CDR3 reads CSARDFGQVGEKLFF. In DNA, the CDR3 is TGCAGTGCTAGAGATTTTGGCCAGGTTGGGGAAAAACTGTTTTTT.

The genes are TRBV28 and TRBJ2-1, with a weak D call TRBD2 (6 bases). The CDR3 is 14 residues long. The germline CDR1 and CDR2 sequences are MDHEN and SYDVKM. V gave up 6 bases and J gave up 7 bases, with 16 bases separating them. CDR3 DNA sequence: TGTGCCAGCAGGCCCACTAGCTTAAGGAATGAGCAGTTCTTC. Protein product: CASRPTSLRNEQFF.

This chain joins TRBV20-1 and TRBJ2-5, with no clear D. The CDR3 consists of 13 residues. The germline V gene encodes CDR1 DFQATT and CDR2 SNEGSKA (reference sequence). V was clipped by 3 bases and J by 0 bases, with 8 bases between them. DNA of the CDR3: TGCAGTGCTAGTCCGGCTGACCAAGAGACCCAGTACTTC. The encoded protein is CSASPADQETQYF.

This chain uses TRBV7-9 with TRBJ2-5; D is undetermined. The CDR3 loop spans 15 amino acids. Germline CDR1 reads SEHNR; CDR2 reads FQNEAQ (reference sequence). V dropped 0 bases and J dropped 5 bases, with 13 bases sitting between them. DNA for the CDR3: TGTGCCAGCAGCTTAGCAATAGGAGCAGACGAGACCCAGTACTTC. It codes for CASSLAIGADETQYF.

This clonotype was observed a few times. The chain uses TRBV4-2 and TRBJ2-5; the match to TRBD2 covers 16 bases. Germline values: CDR1 LGHNA, CDR2 YNFKEQ. This CDR3 spans 16 amino acids. V trimming: 6 bases; J trimming: 3 bases; junction bases outside the gene matches: 4. CDR3 protein: CASRPGLAGGEETQYF. The CDR3 nucleotides read TGTGCCAGCAGGCCGGGACTAGCGGGGGGGGAAGAGACCCAGTACTTC.

This chain joins TRBV30 and TRBJ2-1; D ambiguous. Deletions cut 0 bases from V and 6 bases from J, with 3 bases between. This CDR3 has 11 residues. Germline assignment: CDR1 GTSNPN and CDR2 SVGIG (reference sequence). The CDR3 region has the DNA TGTGCCTGGAGTGTCCCCAATGAGCAGTTCTTC. Translation gives CAWSVPNEQFF.

The gene calls are TRBV7-6 and TRBJ2-5; no clear D gene. CDR3 length: 15 residues. Germline CDR1 is SGHVS and CDR2 is FNYEAQ. V was trimmed by 0 bases and J by 5 bases, leaving 13 bases between them. CDR3 amino acids: CASSLANSPRETQYF. CDR3 in DNA: TGTGCCAGCAGCTTAGCAAACAGCCCGAGGGAGACCCAGTACTTC.

CDR3 DNA sequence: TGCAGTGCTAGAGATCGACGTCTAGCGGGGGGCCTTAACGAAGAGACCCAGTACTTC. Its protein is CSARDRRLAGGLNEETQYF. The gene calls are TRBV20-1 and TRBJ2-5, with TRBD2 identical over 11 bases. Germline V gene data show CDR1 as DFQATT and CDR2 as SNEGSKA (reference sequence). CDR3 length: 19 amino acids. V lost 0 bases to trimming and J lost 3 bases; unmatched junction nucleotides: 15.

The chain couples TRBV4-3 to TRBJ2-5, with D possibly matching TRBD1 (5 bases). Germline CDR1 reads LGHNA; CDR2 reads YSLEER. Trimming removed 1 base at V and 4 bases at J, with 13 bases between. This CDR3 is 15 amino acids long. This chain's CDR3 is CASSQGSGYGETQYF. The CDR3, as DNA: TGCGCCAGCAGCCAAGGTTCAGGGTATGGAGAGACCCAGTACTTC.

This sequence joins TRBV7-2 and TRBJ2-3; D is uncertain. Germline V gene lookup returns CDR1 SGHTA and CDR2 FQGNSA. The CDR3 sequence is 12 residues long. Trimming took 5 bases from V and 8 from J, leaving 11 bases between them. The CDR3 DNA sequence: TGTGCCAGCAGCCAAACCCATGGTACGCAGTATTTT. Translated: CASSQTHGTQYF.

This clonotype was found a few times. The chain links TRBV20-1 to TRBJ2-1, with 8 bases identical to TRBD2. The J segment lost 7 bases and the V segment lost 5 bases, leaving 7 bases of the junction unmatched. Germline-derived CDR1 and CDR2 are DFQATT and SNEGSKA (reference sequence). The CDR3 length is 13 residues. The CDR3: CSAGPAGANEQFF. In DNA form, the CDR3 reads TGCAGTGCTGGCCCAGCGGGGGCGAATGAGCAGTTCTTC.

In nucleotides, the CDR3 is TGCAGTGCAATCATCCCAGGGGCCGTTTTTTATGGCTACACCTTC. Translation gives CSAIIPGAVFYGYTF. The chain links TRBV20-1 to TRBJ1-2; D is perhaps TRBD1 (6 bases). The CDR3 contains 15 residues. CDR1 is DFQATT, CDR2 SNEGSKA, per germline (reference sequence). Trimming removed 6 bases at V and 5 bases at J, with 22 bases between.

The table lists this clonotype with a few counts. The V and J genes are TRBV7-2 and TRBJ1-1; D is undetermined. This CDR3 is 14 amino acids long. Per germline, CDR1 SGHTA and CDR2 FQGNSA. V was pared by 1 base and J by 5 bases, with 11 bases between. The CDR3 spells CASSLEVRSTEAFF. In nucleotides, the CDR3 is TGTGCCAGCAGCTTAGAGGTCAGGTCTACTGAAGCTTTCTTT.

The chain recombines TRBV28 with TRBJ2-5; 7 positions match TRBD1. This CDR3 has 14 amino acids. With 3 bases clipped from V and 5 bases from J, the junction kept 6 bases outside the gene matches. Germline CDR1 is MDHEN and CDR2 is SYDVKM. This CDR3 is CASSLSDRAETQYF. Written as DNA, the CDR3 is TGTGCCAGCAGTTTGTCAGACAGGGCGGAGACCCAGTACTTC.

This clonotype was counted only a few times. The V and J genes are TRBV29-1 and TRBJ2-1, with TRBD2 identical over 10 bases. This CDR3 region has 15 residues. The V and J ends lost 4 bases and 8 bases, in that order; junction bases with no gene match: 11. CDR1 SQVTM and CDR2 ANQGSEA come from the germline V gene. DNA for the CDR3: TGCAGCGTTGGGGCCGCCTCTAGCGGGGGCGATGAGCAGTTCTTC. Its translation: CSVGAASSGGDEQFF.

This rearrangement joins TRBV6-5 to TRBJ2-1, with TRBD1 matching 8 bases. Per the germline V gene, CDR1 is MNHEY and CDR2 is SVGAGI. The CDR3 is 15 amino acids. Germline trimming cut 0 bases from V and 8 bases from J; bases unmatched to any gene: 6. DNA of the CDR3: TGTGCCAGCAGTTACTCCTACAGGGGGGATTATGAGCAGTTCTTC. Protein product: CASSYSYRGDYEQFF.